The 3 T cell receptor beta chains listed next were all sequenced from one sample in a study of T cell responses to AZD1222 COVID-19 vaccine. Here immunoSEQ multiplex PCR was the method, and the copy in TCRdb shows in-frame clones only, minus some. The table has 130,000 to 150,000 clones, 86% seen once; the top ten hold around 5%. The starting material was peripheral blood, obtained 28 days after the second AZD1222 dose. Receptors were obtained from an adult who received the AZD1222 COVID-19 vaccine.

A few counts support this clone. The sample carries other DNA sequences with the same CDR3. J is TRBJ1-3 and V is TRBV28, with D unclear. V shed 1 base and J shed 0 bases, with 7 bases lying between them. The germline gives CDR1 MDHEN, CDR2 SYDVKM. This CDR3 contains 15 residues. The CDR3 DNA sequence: TGTGCCAGCAGTTTATTCGGGAGCTCTGGAAACACCATATATTTT. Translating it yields CASSLFGSSGNTIYF.

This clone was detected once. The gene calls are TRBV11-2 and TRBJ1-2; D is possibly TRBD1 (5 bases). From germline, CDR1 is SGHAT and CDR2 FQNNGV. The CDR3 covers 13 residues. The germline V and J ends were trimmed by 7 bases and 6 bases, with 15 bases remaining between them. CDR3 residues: CASTPGTLHGYTF. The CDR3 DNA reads TGTGCCAGCACCCCCGGGACCCTCCATGGCTACACCTTC.

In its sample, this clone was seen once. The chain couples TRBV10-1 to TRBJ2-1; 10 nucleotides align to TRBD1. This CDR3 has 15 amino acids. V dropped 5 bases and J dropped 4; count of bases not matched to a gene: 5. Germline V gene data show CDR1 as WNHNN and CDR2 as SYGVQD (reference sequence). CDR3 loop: CASSPTGGAYNEQFF. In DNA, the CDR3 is TGCGCCAGCAGTCCGACAGGGGGCGCGTACAATGAGCAGTTCTTC.